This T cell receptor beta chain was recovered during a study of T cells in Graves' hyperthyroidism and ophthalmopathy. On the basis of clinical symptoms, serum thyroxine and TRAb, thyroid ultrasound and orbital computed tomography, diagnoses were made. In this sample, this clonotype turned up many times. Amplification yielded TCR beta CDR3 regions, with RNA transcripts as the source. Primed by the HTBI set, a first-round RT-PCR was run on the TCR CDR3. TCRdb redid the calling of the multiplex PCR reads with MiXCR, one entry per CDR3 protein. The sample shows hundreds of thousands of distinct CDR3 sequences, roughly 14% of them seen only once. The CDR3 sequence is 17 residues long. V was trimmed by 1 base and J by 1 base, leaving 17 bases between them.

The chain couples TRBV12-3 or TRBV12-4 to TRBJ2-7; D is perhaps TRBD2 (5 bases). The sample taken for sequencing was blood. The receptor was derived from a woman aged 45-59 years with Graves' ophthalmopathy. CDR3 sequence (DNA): TGTGCCAGCAGTTTAGATCTGGGTGGGAGAGGATCCTACGAGCAGTACTTC. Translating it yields CASSLDLGGRGSYEQYF.